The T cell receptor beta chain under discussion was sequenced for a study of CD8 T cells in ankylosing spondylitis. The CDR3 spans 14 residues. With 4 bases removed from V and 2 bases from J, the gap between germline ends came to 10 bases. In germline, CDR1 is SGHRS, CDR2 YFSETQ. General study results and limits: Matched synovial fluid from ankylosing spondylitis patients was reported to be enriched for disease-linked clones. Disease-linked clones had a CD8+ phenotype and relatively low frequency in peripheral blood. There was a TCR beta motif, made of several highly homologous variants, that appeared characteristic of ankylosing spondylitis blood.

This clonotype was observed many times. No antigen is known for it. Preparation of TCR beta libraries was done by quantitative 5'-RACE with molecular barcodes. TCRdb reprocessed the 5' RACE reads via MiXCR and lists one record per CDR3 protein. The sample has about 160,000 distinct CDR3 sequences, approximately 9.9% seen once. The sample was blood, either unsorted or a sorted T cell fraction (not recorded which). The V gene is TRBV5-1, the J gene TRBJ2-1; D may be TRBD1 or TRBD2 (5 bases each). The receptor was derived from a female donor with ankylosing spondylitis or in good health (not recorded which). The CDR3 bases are TGCGCCAGCAGCCTGTCGGGGCCCTACAATGAGCAGTTCTTC. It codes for CASSLSGPYNEQFF.